A single sample gave rise to the 12 T cell receptor beta chains below, sequenced in a study of cytomegalovirus exposure and HLA in healthy donors. PCR amplification relied on 60 Vbeta primers (plus 13 Jbeta primers). Profiled with immunoSEQ multiplex PCR; TCRdb holds only in-frame clones, not every one. The table lists approximately 150,000 clones, roughly 80% of them singletons. The specimen was PBMCs. The receptors were gathered from a man in his forties in good health and CMV-seronegative.

The chain carries TRBV10-2 and TRBJ2-3, with 8 bases fitting TRBD2. V shed 4 bases and J 0 bases; nucleotides not matched to a gene: 6. The CDR3 is 16 residues long. Germline V CDR1 and CDR2: WSHSY, SAAADI. CDR3 amino acids: CASSALAASSTDTQYF. In DNA form, the CDR3 reads TGCGCCAGCAGTGCACTAGCGGCTTCTAGCACAGATACGCAGTATTTT.

The chain joins TRBV7-2 to TRBJ1-4; maybe TRBD1 (5 bases). The CDR3 loop spans 16 amino acids. Looked up from germline, CDR1 is SGHTA and CDR2 is FQGNSA. V gave up 2 bases and J gave up 7 bases, with 17 bases separating them. CDR3 in amino acids: CASSLQPGGGGEKLFF. CDR3 DNA sequence: TGTGCCAGCAGCTTACAACCCGGCGGGGGGGGTGAAAAACTGTTTTTT.

J is TRBJ2-5 and V is TRBV7-9; the D is unclear. V dropped 1 base and J dropped 5 bases, with 11 bases sitting between them. Per germline, CDR1 SEHNR and CDR2 FQNEAQ (reference sequence). The CDR3 has 14 amino acids. The CDR3 here is CASSLGVAGETQYF. DNA of the CDR3: TGTGCCAGCAGCTTAGGAGTAGCTGGTGAGACCCAGTACTTC.

The chain is built from TRBV6-5 and TRBJ2-7, with TRBD1 matching over 7 bases. CDR1 is MNHEY and CDR2 is SVGAGI in the germline V gene. The CDR3 runs to 15 residues. With 6 bases clipped from V and 7 bases from J, the junction kept 15 bases outside the gene matches. The CDR3 loop reads CASRNLRQGVGEQYF. The CDR3 DNA is TGTGCCAGCAGAAACTTAAGGCAGGGGGTCGGGGAGCAGTACTTC.

CDR3 DNA: TGTGCCAGCAGCTTAACCACTGCCCCGCACCACGAGCAGTACTTC. This encodes CASSLTTAPHHEQYF. The V and J genes are TRBV7-2 and TRBJ2-7, with D hard to call. The CDR3 has 15 amino acids. The V end was cut by 2 bases, the J end by 5 bases, with 16 bases between. Germline V gene data show CDR1 as SGHTA and CDR2 as FQGNSA.

This chain connects TRBV30 to TRBJ2-7, with 8 positions matching TRBD1. Trimming removed 0 bases from V and 4 bases from J; junction bases left unmatched: 5. Germline V gene sequence: CDR1 GTSNPN, CDR2 SVGIG (reference sequence). CDR3 length equals 14 residues. The CDR3 is CAWSVGQGAYEQYF. The CDR3 region has the DNA TGTGCCTGGAGTGTAGGGCAGGGGGCGTACGAGCAGTACTTC.

This chain joins TRBV5-6 and TRBJ2-1; tentatively, D is TRBD1 (5 bases). The germline V and J ends were trimmed by 0 bases and 0 bases, with 16 bases remaining between them. This CDR3 is 18 amino acids long. The germline V gene has CDR1 SGHDT and CDR2 YYEEEE. The CDR3 DNA is TGTGCCAGCAGCTTGGAAGGGTCAGGGCATAGCTCCTACAATGAGCAGTTCTTC. Protein: CASSLEGSGHSSYNEQFF.

The chain uses TRBV7-2 and TRBJ1-5; weak D call: TRBD1 (5 bases). V was pared by 1 base and J by 1 base, with 11 bases between. Germline V gene sequence: CDR1 SGHTA, CDR2 FQGNSA. CDR3 size: 16 residues. The CDR3 loop is CASSLVGPTSNQPQHF. The CDR3 DNA reads TGTGCCAGCAGCTTAGTGGGGCCAACCAGCAATCAGCCCCAGCATTTT.

This chain links TRBV9 with TRBJ2-1; no clear D gene. The CDR3 consists of 15 residues. Per germline, CDR1 SGDLS and CDR2 YYNGEE. The ends were cut back, 3 bases at V and 0 bases at J, with 10 bases in the middle. CDR3 DNA sequence: TGTGCCAGCAGCGAAACACCTAGCTCCTACAATGAGCAGTTCTTC. It codes for CASSETPSSYNEQFF. The variable domain in full, completed from reference TRBV9 and TRBJ2-1, reads DSGVTQTPKHLITATGQRVTLRCSPRSGDLSVYWYQQSLDQGLQFLIQYYNGEERAKGNILERFSAQQFPDLHSELNLSSLELGDSALYFCASSETPSSYNEQFFGPGTRLTVL.

Note on this clone: The identical CDR3 is also encoded by other nucleotide sequences in the sample. The CDR3 nucleotides are TGTGCCAGCTCACCGCCGACAGGGAATACTGAAGCTTTCTTT. Its translation is CASSPPTGNTEAFF. The V call is TRBV18, the J call TRBJ1-1; 7 positions match TRBD1. The CDR3 extends over 14 amino acids. Losses at the gene ends were 3 bases for V and 5 bases for J; bases not matched to a gene: 6. Per the germline V gene, CDR1 is KGHSH and CDR2 is LQKENI.

This clone was counted a single time. This chain joins TRBV12-5 and TRBJ2-2; 11 bases are shared with TRBD2. CDR3 length equals 18 residues. In germline, CDR1 is LGHNT, CDR2 FRNRAP. After removal of 1 base from V and 4 bases from J, the junction contained 8 bases not matched to a gene. Here the CDR3 DNA reads TGTGCTAGTGGTTTGGGGACCCTAGCGGGGGGATTCACCGGGGAGCTGTTTTTT. It codes for CASGLGTLAGGFTGELFF.

CDR3: CASSSGQGMEKTQYF. The DNA of the CDR3 is TGCGCCAGCAGCTCGGGACAGGGTATGGAAAAGACCCAGTACTTC. The chain carries TRBV5-1 and TRBJ2-5; 9 nucleotides match TRBD1. V lost 3 bases, J lost 6 bases, and 9 bases stayed unmatched. The length of the CDR3 is 15 residues. Germline CDR1 reads SGHRS; CDR2 reads YFSETQ.